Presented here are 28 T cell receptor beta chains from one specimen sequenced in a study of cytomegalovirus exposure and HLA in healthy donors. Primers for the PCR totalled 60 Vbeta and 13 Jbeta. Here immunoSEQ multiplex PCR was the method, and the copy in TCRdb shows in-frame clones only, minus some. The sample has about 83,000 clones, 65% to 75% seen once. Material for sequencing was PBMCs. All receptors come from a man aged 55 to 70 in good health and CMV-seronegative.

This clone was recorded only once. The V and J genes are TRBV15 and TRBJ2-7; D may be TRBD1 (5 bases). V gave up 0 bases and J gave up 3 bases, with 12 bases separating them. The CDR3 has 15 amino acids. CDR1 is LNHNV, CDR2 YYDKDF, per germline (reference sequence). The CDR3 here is CATSRDMGQGYEQYF. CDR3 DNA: TGTGCCACCAGCAGAGATATGGGGCAGGGCTACGAGCAGTACTTC.

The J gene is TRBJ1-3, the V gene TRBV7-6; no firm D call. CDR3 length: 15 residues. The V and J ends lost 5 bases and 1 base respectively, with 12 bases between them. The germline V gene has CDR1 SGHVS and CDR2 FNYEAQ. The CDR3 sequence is CASSPEVDSGNTIYF. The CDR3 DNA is TGTGCCAGCAGCCCAGAGGTCGATTCTGGAAACACCATATATTTT. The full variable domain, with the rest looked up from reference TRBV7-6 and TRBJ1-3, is GAGVSQSPRYKVTKRGQDVALRCDPISGHVSLYWYRQALGQGPEFLTYFNYEAQQDKSGLPNDRFSAERPEGSISTLTIQRTEQRDSAMYRCASSPEVDSGNTIYFGEGSWLTVV.

The CDR3 coding sequence is TGTGCCTGGAGTGGGGACAGGGGGGATAATGAAAAACTGTTTTTT. The encoded protein is CAWSGDRGDNEKLFF. The V call is TRBV30, the J call TRBJ1-4; 11 bases are shared with TRBD1. The CDR3 is 15 residues long. Germline assignment: CDR1 GTSNPN and CDR2 SVGIG (reference sequence). J lost 4 bases, V lost 1 base, and 2 bases had no gene match.

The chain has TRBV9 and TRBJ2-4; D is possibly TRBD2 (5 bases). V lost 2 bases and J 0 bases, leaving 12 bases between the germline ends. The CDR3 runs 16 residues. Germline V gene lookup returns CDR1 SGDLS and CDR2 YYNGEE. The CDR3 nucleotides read TGTGCCAGCAGCGTGGACGAAAGCGGAGCCAAAAACATTCAGTACTTC. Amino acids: CASSVDESGAKNIQYF.

CDR3 sequence reads: CASSFKSTGGWGTEAFF. The CDR3 coding sequence is TGTGCCAGTAGTTTCAAATCGACAGGGGGCTGGGGCACTGAAGCTTTCTTT. The chain combines TRBV19 with TRBJ1-1; TRBD1 matches at 10 bases. With V trimmed by 5 bases and J by 4 bases, 13 bases remained unmatched. Germline-derived CDR1 and CDR2 are LNHDA and SQIVND (reference sequence). The CDR3 is 17 residues long.

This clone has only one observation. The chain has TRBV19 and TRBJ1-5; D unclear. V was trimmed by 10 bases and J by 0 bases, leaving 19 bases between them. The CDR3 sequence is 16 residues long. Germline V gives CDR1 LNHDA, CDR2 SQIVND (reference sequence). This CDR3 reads CATSVDDKISNQPQHF. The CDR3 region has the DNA TGTGCCACCTCCGTTGACGACAAGATTAGCAATCAGCCCCAGCATTTT.

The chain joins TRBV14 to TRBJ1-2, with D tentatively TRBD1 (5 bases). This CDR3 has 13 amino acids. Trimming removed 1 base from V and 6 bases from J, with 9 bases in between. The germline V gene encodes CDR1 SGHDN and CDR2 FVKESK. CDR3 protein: CASSQGQFDGYTF. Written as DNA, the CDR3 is TGTGCCAGCAGCCAAGGACAGTTCGATGGCTACACCTTC.

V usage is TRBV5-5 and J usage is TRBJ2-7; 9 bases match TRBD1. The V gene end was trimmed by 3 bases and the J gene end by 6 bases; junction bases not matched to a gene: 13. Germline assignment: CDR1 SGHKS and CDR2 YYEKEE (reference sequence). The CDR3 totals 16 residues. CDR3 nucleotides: TGTGCCAGCAGCTCCCGGCTTAGGGACAGGGTAAGCGAGCAGTACTTC. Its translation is CASSSRLRDRVSEQYF.

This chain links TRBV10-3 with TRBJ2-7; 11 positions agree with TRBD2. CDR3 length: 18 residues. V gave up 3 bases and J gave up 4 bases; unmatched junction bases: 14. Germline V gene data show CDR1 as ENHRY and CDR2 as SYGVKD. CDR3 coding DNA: TGTGCCATCAGTGATTCGGGGGTGACTAGCGGGGCCGGGTACGAGCAGTACTTC. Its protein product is CAISDSGVTSGAGYEQYF.

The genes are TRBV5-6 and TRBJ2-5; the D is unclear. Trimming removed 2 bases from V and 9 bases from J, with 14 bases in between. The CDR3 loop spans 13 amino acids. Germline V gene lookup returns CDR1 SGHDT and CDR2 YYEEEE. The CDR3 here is CASSFDSQRSQYF. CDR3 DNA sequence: TGTGCCAGCAGCTTTGACTCGCAAAGATCCCAGTACTTC.

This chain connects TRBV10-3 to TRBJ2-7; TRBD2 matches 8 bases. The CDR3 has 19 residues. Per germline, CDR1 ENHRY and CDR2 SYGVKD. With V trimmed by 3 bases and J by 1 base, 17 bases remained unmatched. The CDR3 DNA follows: TGTGCCATCAGTGATCGGTCAGCGGGGGCCGACTTCCTTTCCTACGAGCAGTACTTC. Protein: CAISDRSAGADFLSYEQYF.

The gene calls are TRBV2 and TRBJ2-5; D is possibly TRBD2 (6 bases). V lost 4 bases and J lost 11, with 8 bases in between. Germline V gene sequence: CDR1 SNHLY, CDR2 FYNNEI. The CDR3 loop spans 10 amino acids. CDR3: CASSVREQYF. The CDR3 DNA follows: TGTGCCAGCAGTGTTCGGGAGCAGTACTTC.

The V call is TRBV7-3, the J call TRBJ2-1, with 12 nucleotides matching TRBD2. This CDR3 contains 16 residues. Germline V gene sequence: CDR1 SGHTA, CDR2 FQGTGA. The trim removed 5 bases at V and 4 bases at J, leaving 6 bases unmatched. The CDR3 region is CASSPRLAGDYNEQFF. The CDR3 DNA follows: TGTGCCAGCAGCCCGCGACTAGCGGGGGATTACAATGAGCAGTTCTTC.

CDR3 region: CASRLRGGFDEQFF. In nucleotides, the CDR3 is TGTGCCAGCAGATTGCGGGGGGGCTTCGATGAGCAGTTCTTC. This chain uses TRBV5-4 with TRBJ2-1; TRBD2 matches 9 bases. CDR3 length: 14 residues. In germline, CDR1 is SGHNT, CDR2 YYREEE (reference sequence). Losses at the gene ends were 5 bases for V and 8 bases for J; bases not matched to a gene: 8.

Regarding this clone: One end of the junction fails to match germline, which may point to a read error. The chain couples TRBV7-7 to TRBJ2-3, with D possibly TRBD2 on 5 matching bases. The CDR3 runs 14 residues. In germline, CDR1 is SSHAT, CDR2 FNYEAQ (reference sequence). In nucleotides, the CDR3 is TGTGCTAGCAGCCTCCAACCGAGAGGGGATACGCAGTATTTT. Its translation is CASSLQPRGDTQYF.

CDR3: CASSLAGTGAGNTIYF. In nucleotides, the CDR3 is TGCGCCAGCAGCTTGGCAGGGACAGGGGCAGGAAACACCATATATTTT. The chain employs TRBV5-1 and TRBJ1-3; 10 bases line up with TRBD1. Trimming took 0 bases from V and 4 from J; bases not matched to a gene: 4. The CDR3 runs to 16 residues. The germline V gene encodes CDR1 SGHRS and CDR2 YFSETQ. The full variable domain, completed using reference TRBV5-1 and TRBJ1-3, is KAGVTQTPRYLIKTRGQQVTLSCSPISGHRSVSWYQQTPGQGLQFLFEYFSETQRNKGNFPGRFSGRQFSNSRSEMNVSTLELGDSALYLCASSLAGTGAGNTIYFGEGSWLTVV.

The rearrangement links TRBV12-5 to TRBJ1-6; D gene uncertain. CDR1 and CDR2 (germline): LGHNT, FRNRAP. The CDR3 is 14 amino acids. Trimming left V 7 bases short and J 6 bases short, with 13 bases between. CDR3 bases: TGTGCTAGTGCCTTTGAGCCATTTAATTCACCCCTCCACTTT. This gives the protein CASAFEPFNSPLHF. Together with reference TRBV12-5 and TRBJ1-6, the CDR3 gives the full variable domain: DARVTQTPRHKVTEMGQEVTMRCQPILGHNTVFWYRQTMMQGLELLAYFRNRAPLDDSGMPKDRFSAEMPDATLATLKIQPSEPRDSAVYFCASAFEPFNSPLHFGNGTRLTVT.

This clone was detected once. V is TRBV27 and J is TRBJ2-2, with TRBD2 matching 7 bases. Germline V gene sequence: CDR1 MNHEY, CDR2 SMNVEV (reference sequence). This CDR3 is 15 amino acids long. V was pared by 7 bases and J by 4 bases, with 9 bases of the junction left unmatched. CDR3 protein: CASTLRREGTGELFF. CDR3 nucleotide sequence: TGTGCCAGCACCCTCCGAAGGGAGGGCACCGGGGAGCTGTTTTTT.

CDR3 DNA: TGCGCCAGCAGTGAGCCAAGGACTAGCCTGGAGACCCAGTACTTC. Amino acids: CASSEPRTSLETQYF. V and J are TRBV10-2 and TRBJ2-5; 8 bases match TRBD2. The germline gives CDR1 WSHSY, CDR2 SAAADI. The CDR3 length is 15 residues. The junction had 7 bases not matched to a gene; V was cut back by 2 bases and J by 5 bases.

The CDR3 nucleotides are TGTGCCAGCAGTGATCTCCCTCCGGGGTACTCTGGAAACACCATATATTTT. This codes for CASSDLPPGYSGNTIYF. V usage is TRBV6-1 and J usage is TRBJ1-3; no reliable D call. Per germline, CDR1 MNHNS and CDR2 SASEGT. V lost 3 bases, J lost 0 bases, and 15 bases lay in between. The CDR3 sequence is 17 residues long.

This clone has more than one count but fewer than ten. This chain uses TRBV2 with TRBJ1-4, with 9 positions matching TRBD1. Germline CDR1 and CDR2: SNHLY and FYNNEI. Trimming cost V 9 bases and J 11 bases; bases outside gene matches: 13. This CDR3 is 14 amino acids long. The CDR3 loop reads CASKPGQGFEKLFF. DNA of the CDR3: TGTGCCAGTAAACCGGGACAGGGTTTTGAGAAACTGTTTTTT.

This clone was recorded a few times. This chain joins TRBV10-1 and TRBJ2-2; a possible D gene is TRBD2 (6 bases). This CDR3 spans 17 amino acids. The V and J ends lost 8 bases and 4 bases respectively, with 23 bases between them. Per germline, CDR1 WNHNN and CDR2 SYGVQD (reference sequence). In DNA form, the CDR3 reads TGCGCCAGCCAGTCGGGACTTTTAAAGCGTGGCACCGGGGAGCTGTTTTTT. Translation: CASQSGLLKRGTGELFF.

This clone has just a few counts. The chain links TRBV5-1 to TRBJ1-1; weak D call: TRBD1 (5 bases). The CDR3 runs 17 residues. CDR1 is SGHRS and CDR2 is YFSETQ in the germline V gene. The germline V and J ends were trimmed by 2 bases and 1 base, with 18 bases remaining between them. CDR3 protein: CASSLLGSGGSNTEAFF. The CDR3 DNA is TGCGCCAGCAGCTTATTGGGGTCGGGGGGATCGAACACTGAAGCTTTCTTT.

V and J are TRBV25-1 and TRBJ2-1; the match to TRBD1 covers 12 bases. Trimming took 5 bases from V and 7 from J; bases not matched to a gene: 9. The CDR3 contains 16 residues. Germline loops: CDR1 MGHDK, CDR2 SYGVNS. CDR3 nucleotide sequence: TGTGCCAGCAGTCCCCCGGGACAGGGGGCGGTGAATGAGCAGTTCTTC. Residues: CASSPPGQGAVNEQFF.

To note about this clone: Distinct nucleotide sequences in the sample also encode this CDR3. In DNA form, the CDR3 reads TGTGCCAGCAGCTTAGGGGGGGGGCTAAACAATGAGCAGTTCTTC. Amino acid sequence: CASSLGGGLNNEQFF. The gene calls are TRBV7-9 and TRBJ2-1; TRBD2 might be the D (7 bases). Germline-derived CDR1 and CDR2 are SEHNR and FQNEAQ (reference sequence). Trimming cost V 1 base and J 5 bases, with 12 bases left between them. The CDR3 runs 15 residues.

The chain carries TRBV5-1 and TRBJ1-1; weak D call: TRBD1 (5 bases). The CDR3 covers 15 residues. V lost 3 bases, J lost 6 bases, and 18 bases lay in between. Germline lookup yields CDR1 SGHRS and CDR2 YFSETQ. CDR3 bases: TGCGCCAGCAGCTCCCGGACCCGGGGGGTAGCTGAAGCTTTCTTT. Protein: CASSSRTRGVAEAFF.

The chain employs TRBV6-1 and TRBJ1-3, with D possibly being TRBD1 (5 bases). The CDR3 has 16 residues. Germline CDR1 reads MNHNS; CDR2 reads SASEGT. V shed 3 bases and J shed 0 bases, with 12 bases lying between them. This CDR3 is CASSEPRGISGNTIYF. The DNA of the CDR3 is TGTGCCAGCAGTGAGCCCCGGGGGATCTCTGGAAACACCATATATTTT.

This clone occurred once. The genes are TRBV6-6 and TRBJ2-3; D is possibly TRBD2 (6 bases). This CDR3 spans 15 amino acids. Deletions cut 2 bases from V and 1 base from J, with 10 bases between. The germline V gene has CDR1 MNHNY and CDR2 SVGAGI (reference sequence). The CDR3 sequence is CASSYLGEGTDTQYF. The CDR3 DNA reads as TGTGCCAGCAGTTACCTCGGGGAGGGCACAGATACGCAGTATTTT.